This is a list of T cell receptor beta chains from one sample in a study of cytomegalovirus exposure and HLA in healthy donors. Generated by immunoSEQ multiplex PCR, the TCRdb table keeps only in-frame clones and is missing some. The table records nearly 110,000 clones, more than 60% of them present only once. Sequencing was done on a sample of PBMCs. The receptor source for this set is a man between 60 and 75 years old in good health and CMV-seronegative. Each CDR3 is given without its conserved first and last residue.

>TRBV28|TRBJ1-1
ASRGQGNTEAF
>TRBV7-8|TRBJ2-2
ASSMEGTLNTGELF
>TRBV7-3|TRBJ2-1
ASSLSTSGGAAEQF
>TRBV7-3|TRBJ2-5
ASSLGITGGETQY
>TRBV19|TRBJ2-3
ASTNDFPDTQY
>TRBV2|TRBJ1-2
ASSSTGGYGYT
>TRBV29-1|TRBJ2-2
SGRSSGTGELF
>TRBV4-3|TRBJ2-1
ASSPSPREPYNEEQF
>TRBV6-4|TRBJ2-5
ASSGLMDGETQY
>TRBV7-2|TRBJ2-4
ASSSGWDIQY
>TRBV28|TRBJ1-5
ASSEYRVSNQPQH
>TRBV7-3|TRBJ1-1
ASSHQGAMSTEAF
>TRBV4-2|TRBJ1-6
ASSQDRGSNSPLH
>TRBV9|TRBJ2-1
ASSVGQGSHGNEQF
>TRBV18|TRBJ1-1
ASSRGTGVSHNTEAF
>TRBV18|TRBJ2-5
ASSPLDSGGQY